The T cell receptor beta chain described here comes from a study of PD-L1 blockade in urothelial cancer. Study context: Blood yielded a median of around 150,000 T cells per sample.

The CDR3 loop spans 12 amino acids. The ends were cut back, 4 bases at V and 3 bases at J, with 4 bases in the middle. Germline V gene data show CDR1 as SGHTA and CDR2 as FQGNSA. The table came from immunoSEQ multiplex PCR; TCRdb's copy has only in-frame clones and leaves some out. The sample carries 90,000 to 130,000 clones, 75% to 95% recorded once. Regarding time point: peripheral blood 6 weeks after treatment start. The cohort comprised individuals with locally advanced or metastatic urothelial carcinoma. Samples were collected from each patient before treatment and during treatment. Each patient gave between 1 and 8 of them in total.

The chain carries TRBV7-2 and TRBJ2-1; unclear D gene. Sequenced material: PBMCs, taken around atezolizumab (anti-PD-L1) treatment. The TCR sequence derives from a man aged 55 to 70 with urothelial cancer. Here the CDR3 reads CASSYYYNEQFF. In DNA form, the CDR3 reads TGTGCCAGCAGCTACTACTACAATGAGCAGTTCTTC.